Below, 7 T cell receptor beta chains from the same sample are listed, as sequenced in a study of cytomegalovirus exposure and HLA in healthy donors. PCR was performed using 60 Vbeta and 13 Jbeta primers. Method: immunoSEQ multiplex PCR; TCRdb's copy keeps in-frame clones and lacks some. The sample includes under 250,000 clones, over 70% of them seen just once. Input material: PBMCs. The receptors shown here come from a woman aged 55-69 years in good health and CMV-seropositive.

V is TRBV7-9 and J is TRBJ1-1; TRBD1 matches at 7 bases. The CDR3 sequence is 14 residues long. Looked up from germline, CDR1 is SEHNR and CDR2 is FQNEAQ (reference sequence). The trim removed 5 bases at V and 3 bases at J, leaving 6 bases unmatched. The CDR3, as DNA: TGTGCCAGCAGCCCCGTACAGGGGCACACTGAAGCTTTCTTT. It codes for CASSPVQGHTEAFF.

This rearrangement joins TRBV27 to TRBJ2-7; possibly TRBD2 for D (6 bases). Between the trimmed V and J ends, which lost 4 bases and 0 bases, there was a span of 10 bases. CDR1 and CDR2 (germline): MNHEY, SMNVEV (reference sequence). The CDR3 extends over 14 amino acids. The CDR3 spells CASSSDGSSYEQYF. The CDR3 DNA sequence: TGTGCCAGCAGTTCTGACGGGAGCTCCTACGAGCAGTACTTC.

This chain connects TRBV9 to TRBJ2-5; TRBD2 might be the D (5 bases). Germline V gene data show CDR1 as SGDLS and CDR2 as YYNGEE. There are 14 residues in the CDR3. Trimming left V 2 bases short and J 11 bases short, with 19 bases between. CDR3 residues: CASSVGDIGGEQYF. The CDR3 DNA reads as TGTGCCAGCAGCGTGGGAGACATTGGTGGGGAGCAGTACTTC.

With regard to this clone: A junction end diverges from the germline sequence, so it may reflect a read error. This rearrangement joins TRBV7-9 to TRBJ2-7, with 8 bases that match TRBD1. Germline values: CDR1 SEHNR, CDR2 FQNEAQ (reference sequence). The CDR3 extends over 14 amino acids. The CDR3 is CSSSSRQGKGEQYF. CDR3 DNA: TGTTCCAGCAGCTCCAGACAGGGGAAAGGCGAGCAGTACTTC. The full variable domain, its missing parts supplied by reference TRBV7-9 and TRBJ2-7, is DTGVSQNPRHKITKRGQNVTFRCDPISEHNRLYWYRQTLGQGPEFLTYFQNEAQLEKSRLLSDRFSAERPKGSFSTLEIQRTEQGDSAMYLCSSSSRQGKGEQYFGPGTRLTVT.

The CDR3 loop is CASMGGFKPQHF. As DNA, the CDR3 is TGTGCCAGCATGGGGGGGTTCAAGCCCCAGCATTTT. V and J are TRBV28 and TRBJ1-5; D perhaps matches TRBD1 (5 bases). The CDR3 is 12 residues long. V gave up 7 bases and J gave up 8 bases, with 12 bases separating them. The germline CDR1 and CDR2 sequences are MDHEN and SYDVKM.

The genes are TRBV19 and TRBJ2-6, with a possible D match to TRBD2 (7 bases). V lost 5 bases, J lost 0 bases, and 14 bases lay in between. Per germline, CDR1 LNHDA and CDR2 SQIVND (reference sequence). CDR3 size: 17 residues. DNA for the CDR3: TGTGCCAGTAGTTTAAGGGGGGGTGACTCTGGGGCCAACGTCCTGACTTTC. Amino acid sequence: CASSLRGGDSGANVLTF.

This clone turned up a few times. The rearrangement joins TRBV5-4 to TRBJ2-3, with unresolved D. The germline CDR1 and CDR2 sequences are SGHNT and YYREEE (reference sequence). V lost 1 base and J lost 9, with 12 bases in between. The CDR3 sequence is 13 residues long. The CDR3 loop reads CASSLIARATQYF. CDR3 sequence (DNA): TGTGCCAGCAGCTTGATAGCCCGAGCCACGCAGTATTTT.